This note documents a single TCR beta chain sequence. CDR3 length equals 16 residues. Germline trimming cut 4 bases from V and 2 bases from J; bases unmatched to any gene: 6. The germline gives CDR1 SGHRS, CDR2 YFSETQ. Data came from immunoSEQ multiplex PCR; TCRdb stores just in-frame clones and leaves some out. This sample yields about 280,000 clones, of which under 90% are seen a single time; just under 0.95% belongs to the top ten. The data are from a study of blood T cell repertoires in COVID-19. Study context: The United States, Italy and Spain were the sources of the acute and convalescent COVID-19 samples. T cells, B-cell-depleted T cells, or PBMCs provided the cDNA or gDNA that served as material.

The chain links TRBV5-1 to TRBJ2-3; 11 bases line up with TRBD2. Sequencing used peripheral blood. This clonotype was sampled from a woman aged 40-49 years who had recovered from COVID-19. The CDR3 bases are TGCGCCAGCAGCGTCAGACTAGCGGGGAACACAGATACGCAGTATTTT. Its protein is CASSVRLAGNTDTQYF.